This paragraph covers one T cell receptor beta chain sequence. Its antigen is not identified. Only in-frame clones appear in the TCRdb table, and some are missing; sequencing was by immunoSEQ multiplex PCR. Of approximately 120,000 clones detected, 70% to 90% appear once; the ten largest clones hold about 1.6%. The data are from a study of T cell responses to AZD1222 COVID-19 vaccine. The CDR3 totals 19 residues. V gave up 1 base and J gave up 5 bases; unmatched junction bases: 16. CDR1 is SGHTA and CDR2 is FQGTGA in the germline V gene. Overall study findings and caveats: Females outnumbered males among donors, who were mostly white British; clonal diversity was possibly underestimated. Repertoire samples came only from after the peak T cell response. Elevations in Spike-specific TCR breadth and depth followed administration of two AZD1222 doses. CD4 TCRs covered the whole spike, strongest at regions 160-218 and 743-854.

The J gene is TRBJ2-2, the V gene TRBV7-3; 7 nucleotides agree with TRBD2. The sample consisted of peripheral blood, taken on day 0 of AZD1222 vaccination. The clonotype comes from an adult in good health. This chain's CDR3 is CASSLRAGLAKTKTGELFF. The DNA of the CDR3 is TGTGCCAGCAGCTTAAGAGCGGGGCTAGCGAAGACAAAAACCGGGGAGCTGTTTTTT.